This TCR beta chain emerged from a study of blood T cell repertoires in COVID-19. Germline assignment: CDR1 MDHEN and CDR2 SYDVKM. V was pared by 6 bases and J by 3 bases, with 6 bases between. The CDR3 is 12 residues long. Using immunoSEQ multiplex PCR, the repertoire was profiled, and TCRdb retains in-frame clones only, with some absent. Of roughly 100,000 clones listed, approximately 79% are singletons. This rearrangement joins TRBV28 to TRBJ2-1; D ambiguous. This clonotype was sampled from a man between 65 and 79 years old with active or convalescent COVID-19. The material sequenced was peripheral blood. This CDR3 reads CASSPYYNEQFF. For the CDR3, the DNA is TGTGCCAGCAGCCCCTACTACAATGAGCAGTTCTTC.